One sample yielded the 15 T cell receptor beta chains listed below, sequenced in a study of blood T cell repertoires in COVID-19. TCRdb keeps only in-frame clones here, not all; method: immunoSEQ multiplex PCR. Found here are tens of thousands of clones, roughly 84% of them singletons; the top ten hold around 27%. The sample consisted of peripheral blood. The receptors shown here come from a human donor in a cohort sampled during active COVID-19.

CDR3 protein: CASSPERGGTVVNEQFF. In DNA, the CDR3 is TGCGCCAGCTCCCCTGAGCGGGGGGGAACAGTAGTGAATGAGCAGTTCTTC. The rearrangement joins TRBV5-1 to TRBJ2-1, with 10 bases identical to TRBD2. Germline V gene sequence: CDR1 SGHRS, CDR2 YFSETQ. CDR3 length: 17 amino acids. The V segment lost 7 bases and the J segment 7 bases; nucleotides outside the gene matches: 17.

This chain uses TRBV19 with TRBJ2-1, with 8 nucleotides matching TRBD1. V lost 4 bases to trimming and J lost 10 bases; unmatched junction nucleotides: 3. This CDR3 is 12 amino acids long. The germline gives CDR1 LNHDA, CDR2 SQIVND (reference sequence). This CDR3 is CASSRTGREQFF. The CDR3 nucleotides read TGTGCCAGTAGTAGGACAGGGCGCGAGCAGTTCTTC.

The J gene is TRBJ1-4, the V gene TRBV10-3, with TRBD1 matching 10 bases. CDR3 length: 15 residues. The V gene's germline CDR1 is ENHRY and CDR2 SYGVKD. The V gene end was trimmed by 7 bases and the J gene end by 2 bases; junction bases not matched to a gene: 4. The CDR3 is CAIKGQGTTNEKLFF. CDR3 DNA: TGTGCCATCAAGGGACAGGGGACTACTAATGAAAAACTGTTTTTT.

The V call is TRBV15, the J call TRBJ1-6, with a possible D match to TRBD1 (6 bases). Trimming removed 5 bases at V and 1 base at J, with 6 bases between. The CDR3 spans 14 residues. Germline assignment: CDR1 LNHNV and CDR2 YYDKDF (reference sequence). For the CDR3, the DNA is TGTGCCACCAGCGGACAGTCCTATAATTCACCCCTCCACTTT. It codes for CATSGQSYNSPLHF.

The chain joins TRBV4-2 to TRBJ2-7; 13 bases map to TRBD2. The CDR3 sequence is 17 residues long. Germline V gene sequence: CDR1 LGHNA, CDR2 YNFKEQ. V lost 0 bases to trimming and J lost 2 bases; unmatched junction nucleotides: 4. For the CDR3, the DNA is TGTGCCAGCAGCCAAGATCGAGGACTAGCGGGGGCCTACGAGCAGTACTTC. Amino acid sequence: CASSQDRGLAGAYEQYF.

This clone showed up just a few times. V is TRBV10-2 and J is TRBJ1-1; D is undetermined. Trimming pared 6 bases from V and 0 bases from J, leaving 8 bases between. The germline gives CDR1 WSHSY, CDR2 SAAADI. The CDR3 covers 13 residues. The CDR3 DNA reads as TGCGCCAGCAGGGGAGGGATGAACACTGAAGCTTTCTTT. It codes for CASRGGMNTEAFF.

The chain joins TRBV6-6 to TRBJ2-7; TRBD2 might be the D (5 bases). The CDR3 runs 13 residues. The V gene's germline CDR1 is MNHNY and CDR2 SVGAGI (reference sequence). Deletions cut 2 bases from V and 6 bases from J, with 11 bases between. The CDR3 DNA sequence: TGTGCCAGCAGTTACCCCCGGGGTGCCGAGCAGTACTTC. This translates into CASSYPRGAEQYF.

The gene calls are TRBV5-6 and TRBJ2-5, with TRBD2 identical over 7 bases. The CDR3 is 14 amino acids. V lost 4 bases, J lost 3 bases, and 6 bases stayed unmatched. Germline loops: CDR1 SGHDT, CDR2 YYEEEE. CDR3 DNA: TGTGCCAGCAGCGTAACGGGGAGGGAAGAGACCCAGTACTTC. Translation gives CASSVTGREETQYF. Based on the CDR3 plus reference TRBV5-6 and TRBJ2-5, the full variable domain is DAGVTQSPTHLIKTRGQQVTLRCSPKSGHDTVSWYQQALGQGPQFIFQYYEEEERQRGNFPDRFSGHQFPNYSSELNVNALLLGDSALYLCASSVTGREETQYFGPGTRLLVL.

The genes are TRBV14 and TRBJ1-6; unclear D gene. This CDR3 has 13 amino acids. Deletions cut 5 bases from V and 7 bases from J, with 9 bases between. CDR1 SGHDN and CDR2 FVKESK come from the germline V gene. The CDR3 sequence is CASSEWRNSPLHF. The CDR3 DNA is TGTGCCAGCAGCGAATGGAGAAATTCACCCCTCCACTTT.

This chain links TRBV27 with TRBJ2-6, with 8 bases fitting TRBD2. The germline V gene encodes CDR1 MNHEY and CDR2 SMNVEV (reference sequence). The CDR3 is 14 residues long. The trim removed 2 bases at V and 11 bases at J, leaving 5 bases unmatched. The CDR3 bases are TGTGCCAGCAGTTTAGGGGGTAGCGGGGACGTCCTGACTTTC. Encoded protein: CASSLGGSGDVLTF.

The chain joins TRBV5-1 to TRBJ2-3, with unresolved D. V dropped 0 bases and J dropped 4 bases, with 6 bases sitting between them. CDR3 length equals 13 residues. Germline V CDR1 and CDR2: SGHRS, YFSETQ. CDR3: CASSLVSPDTQYF. The DNA for the CDR3 is TGCGCCAGCAGCTTGGTTTCTCCAGATACGCAGTATTTT. The entire variable domain, with the rest obtained from reference TRBV5-1 and TRBJ2-3, is as follows: KAGVTQTPRYLIKTRGQQVTLSCSPISGHRSVSWYQQTPGQGLQFLFEYFSETQRNKGNFPGRFSGRQFSNSRSEMNVSTLELGDSALYLCASSLVSPDTQYFGPGTRLTVL.

The chain uses TRBV28 and TRBJ1-5; a possible D gene is TRBD1 (6 bases). Germline lookup yields CDR1 MDHEN and CDR2 SYDVKM. Between the trimmed V and J ends, which lost 4 bases and 2 bases, there was a span of 9 bases. The CDR3 contains 14 residues. In nucleotides, the CDR3 is TGTGCCAGCAGTTGGCCAGGGGGCAATCAGCCCCAGCATTTT. Translating it yields CASSWPGGNQPQHF.

The chain is built from TRBV10-3 and TRBJ1-2; TRBD1 matches at 7 bases. Per germline, CDR1 ENHRY and CDR2 SYGVKD. The V segment lost 3 bases and the J segment 2 bases; nucleotides outside the gene matches: 6. The CDR3 spans 15 residues. DNA of the CDR3: TGTGCCATCAGTGAAATGGGACAGCGAAACTATGGCTACACCTTC. Amino acid sequence: CAISEMGQRNYGYTF.

The chain links TRBV10-2 to TRBJ1-1, with D tentatively TRBD1 (6 bases). V lost 6 bases, J lost 1 base, and 9 bases lay in between. This CDR3 region has 13 residues. From germline, CDR1 is WSHSY and CDR2 SAAADI. The CDR3 protein is CASSVQGNTEAFF. CDR3 coding DNA: TGCGCCAGCAGCGTACAGGGGAACACTGAAGCTTTCTTT.

This chain joins TRBV5-6 and TRBJ1-6, with a possible D match to TRBD1 (5 bases). This CDR3 is built from 15 residues. V was clipped by 2 bases and J by 1 base, with 7 bases between them. Germline CDR1 and CDR2: SGHDT and YYEEEE. The CDR3: CASSLRGSYNSPLHF. The CDR3 DNA reads as TGTGCCAGCAGCTTACGGGGGTCCTATAATTCACCCCTCCACTTT.